The rows below give T cell receptor beta chains drawn from one sample of a study of cytomegalovirus exposure and HLA in healthy donors. TCRdb keeps only in-frame clones here, not all; method: immunoSEQ multiplex PCR. The sample lists some 120,000 clones, 75% to 80% occurring once. Material for sequencing was PBMCs. The source is a woman between 40 and 50 years old in good health and CMV-seropositive. The CDR3 runs from the conserved cysteine through the conserved F or W. D genes are given only for firm matches. The listing skips clone size in some rows; elsewhere it reads once, few, many or a size class.

TRBV6-1	TRBD1	TRBJ1-2	.	CASSARQGGVDGYTF	TGTGCCAGCAGTGCAAGACAGGGTGGCGTAGATGGCTACACCTTC
TRBV30	.	TRBJ1-4	.	CAWSVRGTVNEKLFF	TGTGCCTGGAGTGTACGGGGGACGGTTAATGAAAAACTGTTTTTT
TRBV27	.	TRBJ1-6	.	CASAGPLRDSPLHF	TGTGCCAGCGCGGGCCCCCTTAGGGATTCACCCCTCCACTTT
TRBV30	.	TRBJ1-5	.	CAWSLGVQQPQHF	TGTGCCTGGAGTCTAGGGGTACAACAGCCCCAGCATTTT
TRBV7-2	TRBD2	TRBJ2-7	.	CASSGGVAGGRRYEQYF	TGTGCCAGCAGCGGTGGAGTAGCGGGGGGGCGGAGGTACGAGCAGTACTTC
TRBV7-9	.	TRBJ2-1	few	CASSLFNEQFF	TGTGCCAGCAGCCTTTTTAATGAGCAGTTCTTC
TRBV30	TRBD2	TRBJ2-5	.	CAWSGTSGPQETQYF	TGTGCCTGGAGCGGGACTAGCGGGCCTCAAGAGACCCAGTACTTC
TRBV6-1	.	TRBJ1-1	.	CASSSVRSREAFF	TGTGCCAGCAGTTCTGTCCGTTCCCGTGAAGCTTTCTTT
TRBV5-1	.	TRBJ2-5	.	CASSLRGQETQYF	TGCGCCAGCAGCTTGAGGGGTCAAGAGACCCAGTACTTC
TRBV4-2	.	TRBJ2-5	.	CASSLGRTTKETQYF	TGTGCCAGCAGCCTTGGTAGGACTACGAAAGAGACCCAGTACTTC
TRBV6-5	.	TRBJ2-1	few	CASSYDGRDHNNEQFF	TGTGCCAGCAGTTACGACGGGCGGGACCATAACAATGAGCAGTTCTTC
TRBV5-1	.	TRBJ1-1	.	CASSLLGAGTEAFF	TGCGCCAGCAGCTTACTGGGGGCCGGCACTGAAGCTTTCTTT
TRBV15	.	TRBJ1-4	.	CATSRDRKFNEKLFF	TGTGCCACCAGCAGAGATCGTAAATTTAATGAAAAACTGTTTTTT
TRBV5-1	.	TRBJ2-5	few	CASSLVWGQETQYF	TGCGCCAGCAGCTTGGTCTGGGGGCAGGAGACCCAGTACTTC
TRBV10-3	TRBD2	TRBJ2-5	.	CAIGSGGLGERETQYF	TGTGCCATCGGGAGCGGGGGGTTGGGGGAACGAGAGACCCAGTACTTC
TRBV19	.	TRBJ1-1	.	CASSMSGYTEAFF	TGTGCCAGTAGTATGTCAGGGTACACTGAAGCTTTCTTT
TRBV30	.	TRBJ2-7	.	CAWSVRGYEQYF	TGTGCCTGGAGTGTAAGGGGCTACGAGCAGTACTTC
TRBV7-6	.	TRBJ1-3	few	CASSLGGGRRSGNTIYF	TGTGCCAGCAGCTTAGGGGGGGGCAGGAGGTCTGGAAACACCATATATTTT
TRBV5-1	.	TRBJ1-1	.	CASRAGMNTEAFF	TGCGCCAGCAGGGCAGGTATGAACACTGAAGCTTTCTTT
TRBV7-8	TRBD1	TRBJ1-2	.	CASSVGTATNYGYTF	TGTGCCAGCAGCGTCGGGACAGCGACTAACTATGGCTACACCTTC
TRBV5-1	TRBD2	TRBJ2-7	.	CASSSLKRGVSYEQYF	TGCGCCAGCAGCTCCCTCAAGCGGGGGGTTTCCTACGAGCAGTACTTC
TRBV2	TRBD1	TRBJ2-1	.	CASSEWDRGTYNEQFF	TGTGCCAGCAGTGAATGGGACAGGGGAACTTACAATGAGCAGTTCTTC
TRBV6-6	TRBD1	TRBJ1-2	.	CASRTGEFYGYTF	TGTGCCAGCCGGACAGGTGAATTCTATGGCTACACCTTC
TRBV5-1	.	TRBJ1-1	.	CASKGVETEAFF	TGCGCCAGCAAAGGGGTTGAAACTGAAGCTTTCTTT
TRBV18	TRBD1	TRBJ1-2	few	CASSPPGTGGSYGYTF	TGTGCCAGCTCACCTCCCGGGACAGGGGGAAGCTATGGCTACACCTTC
TRBV5-1	.	TRBJ2-4	.	CASSLDPGRQSNIQYF	TGCGCCAGCAGCTTGGACCCAGGAAGACAGTCAAACATTCAGTACTTC
TRBV6-6	TRBD1	TRBJ1-2	.	CASSYGTGLTEGYTF	TGTGCCAGCAGTTACGGGACAGGATTAACGGAGGGCTACACCTTC
TRBV20-1	.	TRBJ1-1	.	CSASVSAEAFF	TGCAGTGCTAGTGTAAGCGCTGAAGCTTTCTTT
TRBV2	TRBD2	TRBJ2-3	.	CASSAIAGSLTDTQYF	TGTGCCAGCAGTGCCATAGCGGGGAGCCTCACAGATACGCAGTATTTT
TRBV30	.	TRBJ1-4	.	CAWRSGPLNEKLFF	TGTGCCTGGAGAAGCGGTCCCTTAAATGAAAAACTGTTTTTT
TRBV18	.	TRBJ1-6	.	CASSRDSQLNSPLHF	TGTGCCAGCTCACGGGACTCCCAACTTAATTCACCCCTCCACTTT
TRBV10-3	.	TRBJ2-7	.	CAIKRDPSSEQYF	TGTGCCATCAAACGGGATCCCTCTAGCGAGCAGTACTTC
TRBV29-1	TRBD2	TRBJ2-5	.	CSVAGGTETQYF	TGCAGCGTTGCGGGGGGTACGGAGACCCAGTACTTC
TRBV6-5	.	TRBJ1-1	.	CASTRHRGEAFF	TGTGCCAGCACGAGACACCGTGGGGAAGCTTTCTTT
TRBV6-5	TRBD2	TRBJ2-1	.	CASSYTGGPYNEQFF	TGTGCCAGCAGCTACACGGGGGGGCCATACAATGAGCAGTTCTTC
TRBV11-2	.	TRBJ2-1	.	CASSRNTYNEQFF	TGTGCCAGCAGCCGTAACACCTACAATGAGCAGTTCTTC
TRBV7-6	.	TRBJ1-1	.	CASSLGAGNLEAFF	TGTGCCAGCAGCTTAGGGGCAGGGAACTTAGAAGCTTTCTTT
TRBV5-1	TRBD2	TRBJ2-5	.	CASSVTSANEETQYF	TGCGCCAGCAGCGTGACTAGCGCTAACGAAGAGACCCAGTACTTC
TRBV7-2	TRBD1	TRBJ1-2	.	CASSLDATGGPSGYTF	TGTGCCAGCAGCTTGGACGCCACAGGGGGCCCTTCTGGCTACACCTTC
TRBV18	.	TRBJ1-2	.	CASSATGTYGYTF	TGTGCCAGCTCAGCTACAGGGACCTATGGCTACACCTTC
TRBV6-1	TRBD2	TRBJ2-7	few	CVIGSGGSPYEQYF	TGTGTCATTGGGTCGGGAGGGTCTCCCTACGAGCAGTACTTC
TRBV18	.	TRBJ2-3	.	CASSMEDTDTQYF	TGTGCCAGCTCAATGGAGGACACAGATACGCAGTATTTT